This T cell receptor beta chain was captured by sequencing in a study of neurological immune-mediated disorders. Study-wide findings and caveats: The absence of shared CDR3 amino acid sequences among expanded clones across subjects suggests private repertoires in all groups. When the repertoires were sorted by phylogenetic grouping, those of 18 of 34 multiple sclerosis patients ended up in one related-CDR3 cluster, a possible signature. While HTLV-1-associated myelopathy showed the greatest TCR clonal expansion, multiple sclerosis showed the least, falling below healthy controls.

Worth noting for this clonotype: Its target is unknown.

Synthesis of cDNA was performed by 5'RACE using 10-nucleotide random UMIs. TCRdb re-analysed the 5' RACE reads in MiXCR, keeping a single row per CDR3 protein. The table has tens of thousands of distinct CDR3 sequences, approximately 3.9% seen once. V shed 7 bases and J 0 bases; nucleotides not matched to a gene: 2. This CDR3 comprises 14 residues. Germline V gene sequence: CDR1 SNHLY, CDR2 FYNNEI. This sequence was found in a man aged 55 to 70 with multiple sclerosis. Sample: PBMCs. The V call is TRBV2, the J call TRBJ2-2, with 7 nucleotides matching TRBD2. The CDR3 loop is CASKGGANTGELFF. For the CDR3, the DNA is TGTGCCAGCAAGGGAGGGGCGAACACCGGGGAGCTGTTTTTT.